These 19 T cell receptor beta chains share one sample of origin, sequenced in a study of T cell repertoires in cytomegalovirus infection. TCRdb reprocessed the reads with MiXCR, giving one entry per CDR3 protein. The repertoire holds approximately 180,000 distinct CDR3 sequences, approximately 17% seen once, with less than 25% in the top ten. Material for sequencing was CD8+ T cells from PBMCs. Source of these receptors: a human donor in good health (CMV status not recorded). Some clones in this sample may be carry-over from other donors' samples.

V usage is TRBV12-3 or TRBV12-4 and J usage is TRBJ2-7, with D unresolved. This CDR3 spans 12 amino acids. The V gene lost 3 bases and the J gene lost 7 bases, with 10 bases spanning the gap. CDR3 residues: CASSFTGGEQYF. CDR3 DNA: TGTGCCAGCAGTTTCACGGGCGGAGAGCAGTACTTC.

This clonotype appeared many times. The rearrangement joins TRBV7-2 to TRBJ2-4; TRBD2 matches 14 bases. V shed 7 bases, J shed 0 bases, and the junction held 8 bases outside the gene matches. The CDR3 consists of 18 residues. CDR1 and CDR2 (germline): SGHTA, FQGNSA. The CDR3 protein is CASTETSGGAGAKNIQYF. CDR3 bases: TGTGCCAGCACCGAGACTAGCGGGGGGGCCGGAGCCAAAAACATTCAGTACTTC.

This chain uses TRBV2 with TRBJ1-1; D remains unclear. V shed 8 bases and J shed 4 bases, with 8 bases lying between them. This CDR3 comprises 11 residues. The germline CDR1 and CDR2 sequences are SNHLY and FYNNEI. CDR3 protein: CASDLATEAFF. CDR3 sequence (DNA): TGTGCCAGCGACCTTGCCACTGAAGCTTTCTTT.

This clonotype was counted between two and nine times. The rearrangement joins TRBV23-1 to TRBJ2-2; TRBD2 might be the D (5 bases). TRBV23-1 is filed as an ORF, its function uncertain. The CDR3 has 14 residues. V was shortened by 6 bases and J by 3 bases, with 11 bases between the two germline ends. The CDR3 sequence is CASSGEIDTGELFF. As DNA, the CDR3 is TGCGCCAGCAGCGGGGAGATAGACACCGGGGAGCTGTTTTTT.

The chain uses TRBV12-3 or TRBV12-4 and TRBJ2-3, with 10 bases lining up with TRBD2. V lost 6 bases and J lost 6; bases outside the gene matches: 9. This CDR3 comprises 15 residues. Written as DNA, the CDR3 is TGTGCCAGCAGCCTACTAGCGGGGTCCCCTGATACGCAGTATTTT. Its protein product is CASSLLAGSPDTQYF.

The CDR3 coding sequence is TGTGCCAGCAGTGGGACAGGGTACGATCAGCCCCAGCATTTT. Its translation: CASSGTGYDQPQHF. V is TRBV28 and J is TRBJ1-5; 9 bases match TRBD1. Germline lookup yields CDR1 MDHEN and CDR2 SYDVKM. J gave up 5 bases and V 5 bases, and 4 bases lay outside the gene matches. This CDR3 has 14 residues.

This clonotype was counted between two and nine times. The chain uses TRBV10-3 and TRBJ1-1, with TRBD1 as a possible D gene (5 bases). Between the trimmed V and J ends, which lost 4 bases and 5 bases, there was a span of 14 bases. The CDR3 is 14 residues long. Germline CDR1 and CDR2: ENHRY and SYGVKD. CDR3 loop: CAISGGAPGTEAFF. The CDR3 DNA sequence: TGTGCCATCAGTGGAGGGGCTCCTGGGACTGAAGCTTTCTTT.

This clonotype was seen a few times. The chain joins TRBV7-9 to TRBJ1-1; D ambiguous. Looked up from germline, CDR1 is SEHNR and CDR2 is FQNEAQ (reference sequence). The CDR3 sequence is 14 residues long. The V and J ends lost 5 bases and 3 bases respectively, with 13 bases between them. CDR3 in DNA: TGTGCCAGCAGCGAAGGAAGGAGGGACACTGAAGCTTTCTTT. Translation gives CASSEGRRDTEAFF.

This clonotype has just a few counts. This chain uses TRBV10-3 with TRBJ2-3; the D gene is possibly TRBD1 (6 bases). The CDR3 totals 16 residues. Trimming shortened V by 7 bases and J by 4 bases, and 21 bases separated the two germline ends. Germline assignment: CDR1 ENHRY and CDR2 SYGVKD. CDR3 sequence reads: CAINYKSGEGPDTQYF. The CDR3 DNA reads TGTGCCATCAATTACAAATCAGGGGAAGGGCCAGATACGCAGTATTTT.

This clonotype was seen a handful of times. The chain links TRBV4-1 to TRBJ1-1; unclear D gene. CDR3 size: 15 residues. The V gene's germline CDR1 is MGHRA and CDR2 YSYEKL. The ends were cut back, 2 bases at V and 1 base at J, with 11 bases in the middle. The CDR3, as DNA: TGCGCCAGCAGCCAATTAAGGGCGCGGAACACTGAAGCTTTCTTT. Its protein product is CASSQLRARNTEAFF.

V gene TRBV29-1 combines with J gene TRBJ1-1; D is undetermined. The CDR3 covers 18 residues. V lost 0 bases to trimming and J lost 0 bases, with 20 bases between them. Germline loops: CDR1 SQVTM, CDR2 ANQGSEA. The CDR3 is CSVEDRATDTLMNTEAFF. In nucleotides, the CDR3 is TGCAGCGTTGAAGATCGGGCAACCGACACACTCATGAACACTGAAGCTTTCTTT.

The rearrangement joins TRBV7-2 to TRBJ2-4; 7 bases align to TRBD2. V lost 4 bases and J lost 8; bases outside the gene matches: 8. The CDR3 loop spans 14 amino acids. Germline loops: CDR1 SGHTA, CDR2 FQGNSA. The CDR3 sequence: CASSSGLGGDIQYF. The DNA for the CDR3 is TGTGCCAGCAGCTCGGGCCTGGGGGGGGACATTCAGTACTTC. The whole variable domain, filled in from reference TRBV7-2 and TRBJ2-4, reads GAGVSQSPSNKVTEKGKDVELRCDPISGHTALYWYRQSLGQGLEFLIYFQGNSAPDKSGLPSDRFSAERTGGSVSTLTIQRTQQEDSAVYLCASSSGLGGDIQYFGAGTRLSVL.

This clonotype has just a few counts. The rearrangement uses TRBV7-2 and TRBJ1-5; D ambiguous. The CDR3 is 15 residues long. Trimming left V 1 base short and J 3 bases short, with 10 bases between. CDR1 is SGHTA, CDR2 FQGNSA, per germline. The CDR3 protein is CASSLGASSNQPQHF. The CDR3 coding sequence is TGTGCCAGCAGCTTAGGGGCGAGCTCCAATCAGCCCCAGCATTTT.

The CDR3 region has the DNA TGCGCCAGCAGCGATACCTTTGCGGACCTTGAAGCTTTCTTT. Encoded protein: CASSDTFADLEAFF. The chain combines TRBV4-3 with TRBJ1-1; D is unclear. This CDR3 spans 14 amino acids. Germline loops: CDR1 LGHNA, CDR2 YSLEER. Trimming removed 5 bases at V and 7 bases at J, with 17 bases between.

The chain employs TRBV7-6 and TRBJ2-7; 7 bases fit TRBD2. The CDR3 has 16 residues. The junction had 5 bases not matched to a gene; V was cut back by 0 bases and J by 0 bases. From germline, CDR1 is SGHVS and CDR2 FNYEAQ. This chain's CDR3 is CASSLASGEISYEQYF. In DNA form, the CDR3 reads TGTGCCAGCAGCTTAGCCAGCGGGGAGATCTCCTACGAGCAGTACTTC.

The chain recombines TRBV11-3 with TRBJ2-5, with 8 bases aligning to TRBD1. CDR3 length: 14 amino acids. The ends lost 1 base at V and 2 bases at J; junction bases unmatched: 0. Germline V gene sequence: CDR1 SGHNT, CDR2 YENEEA. The CDR3 here is CASSLGDRQETQYF. For the CDR3, the DNA is TGTGCCAGCAGCTTAGGGGACAGGCAAGAGACCCAGTACTTC.

CDR3 in amino acids: CASSGDRVAGELFF. The DNA of the CDR3 is TGTGCCAGCAGTGGGGACAGGGTTGCCGGGGAGCTGTTTTTT. The V call is TRBV25-1, the J call TRBJ2-2, with 9 positions matching TRBD1. Germline trimming cut 4 bases from V and 6 bases from J; bases unmatched to any gene: 3. Germline CDR1 is MGHDK and CDR2 is SYGVNS. The CDR3 runs to 14 residues.

The chain combines TRBV20-1 with TRBJ2-7; D perhaps matches TRBD1 (5 bases). V shed 0 bases and J shed 1 base, with 10 bases lying between them. The germline V gene encodes CDR1 DFQATT and CDR2 SNEGSKA (reference sequence). This CDR3 contains 14 residues. CDR3 in DNA: TGCAGTGCTAGAGACCAAGGGGTTTCCTACGAGCAGTACTTC. It translates to CSARDQGVSYEQYF.

This clonotype was recorded many times. The chain uses TRBV7-2 and TRBJ1-2; 9 bases are shared with TRBD1. This CDR3 is 15 amino acids long. Germline V gene data show CDR1 as SGHTA and CDR2 as FQGNSA. Trimming at V came to 6 bases and at J to 2 bases, leaving 7 bases not matched to a gene. CDR3 protein: CASRYRGQPNYGYTF. CDR3 nucleotides: TGTGCCAGCAGGTACAGGGGGCAACCAAACTATGGCTACACCTTC.